The rows below give T cell receptor beta chains drawn from one sample of a study of neoadjuvant nivolumab and ipilimumab in lung cancer. Using immunoSEQ multiplex PCR, the repertoire was profiled, and TCRdb retains in-frame clones only, with some absent. The table lists tens of thousands of clones, roughly 84% of them singletons. This specimen was peripheral blood, taken before neoadjuvant nivolumab, alone or with ipilimumab. These receptor sequences come from an adult with non-small cell lung cancer. Both conserved end residues are part of each CDR3. A D gene is named only where the DNA matches it firmly. The size field is filled for only some rows; it gives once, few, many or a size class.

V	D	size	J	CDR3	DNA
TRBV5-4	-	-	TRBJ2-6	CASSLDLGGGRSGANVLTF	TGTGCCAGCAGCTTGGACCTAGGCGGGGGCCGGTCCGGGGCCAACGTCCTGACTTTC
TRBV10-3	TRBD1	-	TRBJ2-5	CAISNLTPGQGQETQYF	TGTGCCATCAGTAATCTAACCCCGGGACAGGGGCAAGAGACCCAGTACTTC
TRBV19	-	-	TRBJ2-5	CASSRSTGRETQYF	TGTGCCAGTAGCCGCTCGACAGGGAGGGAGACCCAGTACTTC
TRBV5-8	-	-	TRBJ1-1	CASSLEGNTEAFF	TGTGCCAGCAGCTTGGAAGGAAACACTGAAGCTTTCTTT
TRBV11-3	-	-	TRBJ2-1	CASSPGPNYNEQFF	TGTGCCAGCAGCCCCGGGCCTAATTACAATGAGCAGTTCTTC
TRBV5-1	-	-	TRBJ1-2	CASSSLSGDYGYTF	TGCGCCAGCAGCTCCCTATCCGGGGACTATGGCTACACCTTC
TRBV28	-	-	TRBJ1-5	CASSPRSAGNQPQHF	TGTGCCAGCAGCCCTCGTTCCGCAGGCAATCAGCCCCAGCATTTT
TRBV4-2	-	-	TRBJ1-2	CASSRSRGSDYGYTF	TGTGCCAGCAGCCGTTCAAGGGGGTCGGACTATGGCTACACCTTC
TRBV29-1	-	-	TRBJ1-2	CSVMTALYGYTF	TGCAGCGTCATGACAGCGCTTTATGGCTACACCTTC
TRBV4-1	TRBD1	-	TRBJ1-3	CASSQGRIQGAGNTIYF	TGCGCCAGCAGCCAAGGTCGGATACAGGGGGCTGGAAACACCATATATTTT
TRBV5-1	-	-	TRBJ2-5	CASSLTGEETQYF	TGCGCCAGCAGCTTAACCGGGGAGGAGACCCAGTACTTC
TRBV27	-	-	TRBJ2-1	CASSLIGQQQFF	TGTGCCAGCAGTTTAATCGGACAGCAGCAGTTCTTC
TRBV7-3	-	-	TRBJ1-5	CASSLRAGQPQHF	TGTGCCAGCAGCTTACGGGCAGGTCAGCCCCAGCATTTT
TRBV25-1	-	-	TRBJ2-1	CASSAPYSSYNEQFF	TGTGCCAGCAGTGCCCCCTATAGCTCCTACAATGAGCAGTTCTTC
TRBV2	-	-	TRBJ2-7	CASRGLGASYEQYF	TGTGCCAGCAGAGGTTTAGGGGCCAGCTACGAGCAGTACTTC
TRBV5-6	TRBD1	-	TRBJ1-5	CASSLGTGRSQPQHF	TGTGCCAGCAGCTTGGGGACAGGGAGGTCTCAGCCCCAGCATTTT
TRBV7-9	-	-	TRBJ2-3	CASSSTGDTQYF	TGTGCCAGCAGTTCCACCGGGGATACGCAGTATTTT
TRBV7-2	-	-	TRBJ1-1	CASSLDTGGRTEAFF	TGTGCCAGCAGCTTAGATACCGGGGGAAGGACTGAAGCTTTCTTT
TRBV30	-	-	TRBJ1-4	CAWSPGRYDEKLFF	TGTGCCTGGAGTCCGGGAAGGTATGATGAAAAACTGTTTTTT
TRBV7-9	-	-	TRBJ2-2	CASSLDLDTGELFF	TGTGCCAGCAGCTTAGACCTAGACACCGGGGAGCTGTTTTTT
TRBV10-3	-	-	TRBJ1-1	CAISDITEAFF	TGTGCCATCAGTGACATCACTGAAGCTTTCTTT
TRBV30	-	-	TRBJ1-2	CAWGLGGLRGYTF	TGTGCCTGGGGTCTCGGGGGGCTTAGGGGCTACACCTTC
TRBV10-2	-	-	TRBJ1-5	CASSESAGYQPQHF	TGCGCCAGCAGTGAGTCGGCAGGGTATCAGCCCCAGCATTTT
TRBV30	TRBD1	-	TRBJ1-2	CAWGVLTGGNGYTF	TGTGCCTGGGGTGTACTGACAGGGGGGAATGGCTACACCTTC
TRBV11-1	TRBD2	-	TRBJ2-5	CASSPRLAETQETQYF	TGTGCCAGCAGCCCACGACTAGCGGAGACACAAGAGACCCAGTACTTC
TRBV18	-	once	TRBJ1-4	CASSPPEISEKLFF	TGTGCCAGCTCACCACCGGAGATAAGTGAAAAACTGTTTTTT
TRBV19	-	-	TRBJ2-3	CASSIGRGSGTQYF	TGTGCCAGTAGTATTGGTCGAGGGTCTGGTACGCAGTATTTT
TRBV6-1	TRBD1	-	TRBJ1-1	CASRDRGFMNTEAFF	TGTGCCAGCAGGGACAGGGGGTTCATGAACACTGAAGCTTTCTTT
TRBV4-2	TRBD2	-	TRBJ2-7	CASSPQPGTSGYEQYF	TGTGCCAGCAGCCCCCAGCCAGGGACTAGCGGGTACGAGCAGTACTTC
TRBV19	-	few	TRBJ1-1	CASYKGGTEAFF	TGTGCCTCTTACAAGGGGGGGACTGAAGCTTTCTTT
TRBV13	TRBD1	-	TRBJ2-1	CASSPLRGPGEQFF	TGTGCCAGCAGCCCGCTTAGGGGGCCAGGTGAGCAGTTCTTC
TRBV5-5	TRBD2	-	TRBJ2-3	CASSLLLAGGPNTQYF	TGTGCCAGCAGCTTGTTACTAGCGGGAGGTCCAAATACGCAGTATTTT
TRBV6-5	TRBD1	-	TRBJ1-1	CASRSVGGRNTEAFF	TGTGCCAGCAGGTCTGTAGGGGGCAGGAACACTGAAGCTTTCTTT
TRBV15	-	-	TRBJ2-5	CATSRGLGVETQYF	TGTGCCACCAGCAGAGGACTTGGGGTGGAGACCCAGTACTTC
TRBV5-4	-	-	TRBJ1-3	CASSHGEGGSGNTIYF	TGTGCCAGCAGCCACGGGGAGGGTGGGTCTGGAAACACCATATATTTT
TRBV7-3	-	-	TRBJ1-1	CASRYRSSGGANTEAFF	TGTGCCAGCAGATATCGTTCCTCGGGGGGCGCGAACACTGAAGCTTTCTTT
TRBV7-3	-	-	TRBJ1-1	CASSLTGSDTEAFF	TGTGCCAGCAGCTTAACAGGGTCGGACACTGAAGCTTTCTTT
TRBV27	TRBD1	-	TRBJ1-5	CASSRDRDDQPQHF	TGTGCCAGCAGTAGGGACAGGGACGATCAGCCCCAGCATTTT
TRBV2	TRBD2	-	TRBJ2-5	CASTLSGAVNF	TGTGCCAGCACCCTAAGCGGGGCAGTGAACTTC
TRBV7-8	-	-	TRBJ1-2	CASSLDGAGLNYGYTF	TGTGCCAGCAGCTTAGATGGGGCAGGCTTAAACTATGGCTACACCTTC
TRBV20-1	-	once	TRBJ2-5	CSATTLETQYF	TGCAGTGCTACCACCTTGGAGACCCAGTACTTC
TRBV30	-	-	TRBJ2-7	CAWTRLWTASSYEQYF	TGTGCCTGGACCAGACTTTGGACAGCGAGCTCCTACGAGCAGTACTTC
TRBV4-2	-	-	TRBJ2-7	CASSQDREPSRPLDEQYF	TGTGCCAGCAGCCAAGATCGGGAGCCATCTCGACCTCTGGACGAGCAGTACTTC
TRBV30	-	-	TRBJ1-5	CAWSQAPSYSNQPQHF	TGTGCCTGGAGTCAGGCCCCCTCATATAGCAATCAGCCCCAGCATTTT
TRBV25-1	-	-	TRBJ1-1	CASKRSAAPTEAFF	TGTGCCAGCAAACGGTCGGCAGCCCCCACTGAAGCTTTCTTT
TRBV13	TRBD1	-	TRBJ1-2	CASSSREGAGGYTF	TGTGCCAGCAGCTCTCGAGAGGGGGCCGGGGGCTACACCTTC
TRBV6-5	-	-	TRBJ2-7	CASSPRDSLFYEQYF	TGTGCCAGCAGCCCCCGGGACTCCCTTTTCTACGAGCAGTACTTC
TRBV11-3	TRBD1	-	TRBJ2-5	CASSLDRVETQYF	TGTGCCAGCAGCCTGGACAGGGTGGAGACCCAGTACTTC
TRBV6-6	-	-	TRBJ1-2	CASTPAGYYGYTF	TGTGCCAGCACACCGGCGGGATACTATGGCTACACCTTC
TRBV29-1	TRBD1	-	TRBJ2-7	CSVGQTSYEQYF	TGCAGCGTGGGACAGACCTCCTACGAGCAGTACTTC
TRBV7-9	-	-	TRBJ1-1	CASSFRSEAFF	TGTGCCAGCAGCTTCCGGAGTGAAGCTTTCTTT
TRBV15	TRBD1	-	TRBJ2-7	CATSRDLRQGSYEQYF	TGTGCCACCAGCAGAGACCTTAGACAGGGTTCCTACGAGCAGTACTTC
TRBV2	TRBD1	-	TRBJ2-5	CASRSSGTGDPRYF	TGTGCCAGCAGATCTTCCGGGACAGGTGACCCCCGTTACTTC
TRBV7-8	-	-	TRBJ1-1	CASHHRRIGTEAFF	TGTGCCAGCCACCATCGGCGTATAGGTACTGAAGCTTTCTTT
TRBV6-5	-	-	TRBJ1-1	CASRDPGAEAFF	TGTGCCAGCAGGGACCCCGGGGCTGAAGCTTTCTTT
TRBV19	-	few	TRBJ1-1	CASSSTGNTEAFF	TGTGCCAGTAGCAGTACAGGAAACACTGAAGCTTTCTTT
TRBV7-9	TRBD2	-	TRBJ2-7	CASSLAGEGGLEQYF	TGTGCCAGCAGCTTAGCGGGGGAGGGAGGGCTCGAGCAGTACTTC